A single sample gave rise to the 21 T cell receptor beta chains below, sequenced in a study of shared clonotypes between healthy human individuals. Generated by immunoSEQ multiplex PCR, the TCRdb table keeps only in-frame clones and is missing some. There are about 470,000 clones in the sample; 75% to 85% occur only once, and roughly 13% lies in the top ten. Sample: PBMCs. The receptors derive from a woman in her thirties or forties in good health. Some clones in this sample may be carry-over from other donors' samples.

This clone has just one count. This rearrangement joins TRBV18 to TRBJ1-5; the D gene is possibly TRBD1 (6 bases). CDR3 length: 14 amino acids. Trimming took 2 bases from V and 5 from J, leaving 10 bases between them. Germline lookup yields CDR1 KGHSH and CDR2 LQKENI. For the CDR3, the DNA is TGTGCCAGCTCACCATCGGACAGTTATCAGCCCCAGCATTTT. This translates into CASSPSDSYQPQHF.

The CDR3 DNA sequence: TGTGCCAGCAGCCAAGGGGCAGGGGCCTACAATGAGCAGTTCTTC. This gives the protein CASSQGAGAYNEQFF. The chain recombines TRBV4-2 with TRBJ2-1, with D possibly TRBD1 on 6 matching bases. This CDR3 is built from 15 residues. V lost 1 base and J lost 2, with 9 bases in between. CDR1 is LGHNA and CDR2 is YNFKEQ in the germline V gene.

The genes are TRBV28 and TRBJ2-1; 7 bases fit TRBD2. The V gene's germline CDR1 is MDHEN and CDR2 SYDVKM. This CDR3 region has 16 residues. J gave up 5 bases and V 4 bases, and 11 bases lay outside the gene matches. CDR3 DNA: TGTGCCAGCAGTTCCATGACGGGACTACCAAACAATGAGCAGTTCTTC. Its protein is CASSSMTGLPNNEQFF.

The rearrangement joins TRBV30 to TRBJ2-6; D may be TRBD2 (5 bases). The germline gives CDR1 GTSNPN, CDR2 SVGIG (reference sequence). The CDR3 length is 12 residues. The DNA of the CDR3 is TGTGGAGGGAGCTCTGGGGCCAACGTCCTGACTTTC. It yields the protein CGGSSGANVLTF. Combining the CDR3 with reference TRBV30 and TRBJ2-6 gives the whole variable domain SQTIHQWPATLVQPVGSPLSLECTVEGTSNPNLYWYRQAAGRGLQLLFYSVGIGQISSEVPQNLSASRPQDRQFILSSKKLLLSDSGFYLCGGSSGANVLTFGAGSRLTVL.

A few counts support this clone. The CDR3 here is CASSVSSDLGELFF. CDR3 in DNA: TGTGCCAGCAGTGTCTCCTCCGACTTGGGAGAACTGTTTTTT. The V gene is TRBV6-4, the J gene TRBJ1-4; no definite D call. The CDR3 is 14 amino acids. V lost 4 bases to trimming and J lost 12 bases, with 18 bases between them. CDR1 MRHNA and CDR2 SNTAGT come from the germline V gene.

This chain joins TRBV7-2 and TRBJ2-2; TRBD1 matches at 8 bases. The CDR3 extends over 15 amino acids. The J segment lost 3 bases and the V segment lost 5 bases, leaving 5 bases of the junction unmatched. Germline V lookup: CDR1 SGHTA, CDR2 FQGNSA. The CDR3 region is CASSEDRADTGELFF. DNA for the CDR3: TGTGCCAGCAGCGAGGACAGGGCGGACACCGGGGAGCTGTTTTTT. Full variable domain (rest looked up from reference TRBV7-2 and TRBJ2-2): GAGVSQSPSNKVTEKGKDVELRCDPISGHTALYWYRQSLGQGLEFLIYFQGNSAPDKSGLPSDRFSAERTGGSVSTLTIQRTQQEDSAVYLCASSEDRADTGELFFGEGSRLTVL.

The genes are TRBV5-8 and TRBJ2-7; the D call may be TRBD1 or TRBD2 (5 bases each). Germline CDR1 is SGHTS and CDR2 is YDEGEE. The V and J ends lost 3 bases and 5 bases respectively, with 12 bases between them. CDR3 length: 13 amino acids. The CDR3 is CASSYLRGHEQYF. The CDR3 DNA follows: TGTGCCAGCAGCTATCTTCGGGGCCACGAGCAGTACTTC.

The chain carries TRBV7-9 and TRBJ1-4, with no clear D. The CDR3 is 14 residues long. Germline CDR1 SEHNR, CDR2 FQNEAQ (reference sequence). Trimming removed 2 bases from V and 1 base from J, with 5 bases in between. DNA of the CDR3: TGTGCCAGCAGCTTAAGTCGAACTAATGAAAAACTGTTTTTT. This sequence encodes CASSLSRTNEKLFF. Based on the CDR3 plus reference TRBV7-9 and TRBJ1-4, the full variable domain is DTGVSQNPRHKITKRGQNVTFRCDPISEHNRLYWYRQTLGQGPEFLTYFQNEAQLEKSRLLSDRFSAERPKGSFSTLEIQRTEQGDSAMYLCASSLSRTNEKLFFGSGTQLSVL.

In this sample, this clone turned up a few times. This chain connects TRBV10-1 to TRBJ1-2, with D maybe TRBD1 (6 bases). V lost 3 bases and J lost 4, with 15 bases in between. CDR3 length equals 15 residues. CDR1 WNHNN and CDR2 SYGVQD come from the germline V gene (reference sequence). The CDR3, as DNA: TGCGCCAGCAGTGACGCTCGGACAGAACCCTATGGCTACACCTTC. Its protein product is CASSDARTEPYGYTF.

The genes are TRBV6-4 and TRBJ2-7; D perhaps matches TRBD1 (5 bases). Trimming shortened V by 2 bases and J by 5 bases, and 13 bases separated the two germline ends. CDR1 is MRHNA and CDR2 is SNTAGT in the germline V gene. The CDR3 is 14 residues long. DNA for the CDR3: TGTGCCAGCAGTGACCGGTGGGGCAGCGACGAGCAGTACTTC. Translating it yields CASSDRWGSDEQYF.

J is TRBJ2-2 and V is TRBV7-3, with 10 nucleotides matching TRBD2. In germline, CDR1 is SGHTA, CDR2 FQGTGA. Unmatched junction bases numbered 1, after V lost 8 bases and J lost 4 bases. There are 13 residues in the CDR3. The CDR3 bases are TGTGCCAGCGGGACTAGCGCCACCGGGGAGCTGTTTTTT. Translating gives CASGTSATGELFF.

The rearrangement uses TRBV7-9 and TRBJ2-3, with no clear D. The germline V gene encodes CDR1 SEHNR and CDR2 FQNEAQ (reference sequence). The CDR3 covers 16 residues. V lost 1 base, J lost 4 bases, and 15 bases lay in between. CDR3 DNA sequence: TGTGCCAGCAGCTTAGATCGCGGAACCCACCCAGATACGCAGTATTTT. Translation: CASSLDRGTHPDTQYF.

The rearrangement joins TRBV18 to TRBJ2-7; TRBD2 matches at 13 bases. This CDR3 has 17 amino acids. Germline V CDR1 and CDR2: KGHSH, LQKENI. Unmatched junction bases numbered 15, after V lost 6 bases and J lost 7 bases. CDR3 amino acids: CASSPRGAGLAGAEQYF. The CDR3 DNA follows: TGTGCCAGCTCCCCGAGGGGCGCAGGACTAGCGGGAGCGGAGCAGTACTTC. The variable domain in full, completed from reference TRBV18 and TRBJ2-7, reads NAGVMQNPRHLVRRRGQEARLRCSPMKGHSHVYWYRQLPEEGLKFMVYLQKENIIDESGMPKERFSAEFPKEGPSILRIQQVVRGDSAAYFCASSPRGAGLAGAEQYFGPGTRLTVT.

The gene calls are TRBV19 and TRBJ2-3; 7 bases fit TRBD2. This CDR3 spans 14 amino acids. Per the germline V gene, CDR1 is LNHDA and CDR2 is SQIVND (reference sequence). V shed 5 bases, J shed 6 bases, and the junction held 8 bases outside the gene matches. CDR3 in amino acids: CASSRGLVGDTQYF. The CDR3 DNA follows: TGTGCCAGTAGTCGTGGACTAGTTGGGGATACGCAGTATTTT.

The chain combines TRBV9 with TRBJ2-3; 7 bases line up with TRBD1. Trimming removed 4 bases from V and 1 base from J; junction bases left unmatched: 9. The CDR3 loop spans 16 amino acids. Germline CDR1 is SGDLS and CDR2 is YYNGEE. The CDR3 region is CASSPRTGSRTDTQYF. The CDR3 DNA reads as TGTGCCAGCAGCCCCCGGACAGGCTCTCGCACAGATACGCAGTATTTT.

The chain has TRBV7-9 and TRBJ2-2; D perhaps matches TRBD2 (5 bases). The CDR3 has 15 amino acids. The V gene lost 1 base and the J gene lost 4 bases, with 10 bases spanning the gap. Germline V gives CDR1 SEHNR, CDR2 FQNEAQ (reference sequence). The CDR3 region has the DNA TGTGCCAGCAGCTTAGGAGGGCCCAGCACCGGGGAGCTGTTTTTT. Its protein is CASSLGGPSTGELFF.

The rearrangement joins TRBV6-5 to TRBJ1-6; D is ambiguous. V was shortened by 4 bases and J by 7 bases, with 8 bases between the two germline ends. Germline-derived CDR1 and CDR2 are MNHEY and SVGAGI. The CDR3 contains 13 residues. In DNA form, the CDR3 reads TGTGCCAGCAGTTTAGGGCCGAATTCACCCCTCCACTTT. Its protein product is CASSLGPNSPLHF.

This chain links TRBV5-4 with TRBJ2-7, with 7 bases aligning to TRBD1. J was trimmed by 4 bases and V by 0 bases; bases with no gene match: 10. From germline, CDR1 is SGHNT and CDR2 YYREEE (reference sequence). The CDR3 sequence is 16 residues long. This chain's CDR3 is CASSLGDREPLYEQYF. The CDR3 nucleotides are TGTGCCAGCAGCTTGGGAGACAGGGAACCCTTATACGAGCAGTACTTC.

This chain joins TRBV11-1 and TRBJ1-2; D is perhaps TRBD1 (6 bases). CDR1 SGHAT and CDR2 FQDESV come from the germline V gene (reference sequence). The CDR3 covers 15 residues. Deletions cut 2 bases from V and 6 bases from J, with 16 bases between. The CDR3 nucleotides are TGTGCCAGCAGCTTAATGGACGGGGGGCTTAATGGCTACACCTTC. Residues: CASSLMDGGLNGYTF.

DNA for the CDR3: TGTGCCAGCAGTGAAGCTGGGCAGCCGGGGGGAAAACTGTTTTTT. Protein: CASSEAGQPGGKLFF. The chain recombines TRBV2 with TRBJ1-4, with D perhaps matching TRBD1 (5 bases). The CDR3 contains 15 residues. V dropped 0 bases and J dropped 10 bases, with 15 bases sitting between them. Germline lookup yields CDR1 SNHLY and CDR2 FYNNEI.

The J gene is TRBJ2-7, the V gene TRBV10-3; no definite D call. Germline V lookup: CDR1 ENHRY, CDR2 SYGVKD. V shed 2 bases and J shed 0 bases, with 5 bases lying between them. The CDR3 runs to 13 residues. DNA for the CDR3: TGTGCCATCAGTGAGGGGTTCTCCTACGAGCAGTACTTC. This encodes CAISEGFSYEQYF.